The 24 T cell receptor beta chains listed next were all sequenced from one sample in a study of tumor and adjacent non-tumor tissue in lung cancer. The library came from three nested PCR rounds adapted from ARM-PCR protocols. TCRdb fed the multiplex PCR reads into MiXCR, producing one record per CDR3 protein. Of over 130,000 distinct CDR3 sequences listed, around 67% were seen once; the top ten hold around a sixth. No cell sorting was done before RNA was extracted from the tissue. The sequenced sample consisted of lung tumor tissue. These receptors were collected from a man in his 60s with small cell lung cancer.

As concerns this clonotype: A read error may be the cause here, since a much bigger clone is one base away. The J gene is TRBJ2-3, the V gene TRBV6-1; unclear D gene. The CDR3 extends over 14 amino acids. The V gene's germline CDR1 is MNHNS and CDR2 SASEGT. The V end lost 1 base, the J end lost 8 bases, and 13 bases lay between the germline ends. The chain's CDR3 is CASSEGPLNTTQYF. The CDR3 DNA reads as TGTGCCAGCAGTGAAGGACCCCTCAACACTACGCAGTATTTT.

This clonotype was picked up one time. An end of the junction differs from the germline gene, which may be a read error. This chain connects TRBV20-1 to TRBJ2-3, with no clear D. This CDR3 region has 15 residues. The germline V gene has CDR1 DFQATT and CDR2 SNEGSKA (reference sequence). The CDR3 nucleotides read TGCAGTGGTACTGGGGATCCGAGAAATGCAGATACACAGAATTTT. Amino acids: CSGTGDPRNADTQNF.

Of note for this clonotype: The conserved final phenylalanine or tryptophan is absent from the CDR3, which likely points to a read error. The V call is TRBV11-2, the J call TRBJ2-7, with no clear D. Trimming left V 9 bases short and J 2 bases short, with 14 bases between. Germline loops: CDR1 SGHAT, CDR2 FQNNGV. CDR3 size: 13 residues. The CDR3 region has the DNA TGTGCCAGTAGCCCCGTGTCAGCCTACGAGCAGTACATC. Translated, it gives CASSPVSAYEQYI.

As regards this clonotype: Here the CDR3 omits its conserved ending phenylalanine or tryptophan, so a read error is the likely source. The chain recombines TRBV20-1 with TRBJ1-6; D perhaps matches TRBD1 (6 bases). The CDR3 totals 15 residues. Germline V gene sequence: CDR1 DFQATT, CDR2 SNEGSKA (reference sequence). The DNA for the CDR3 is TGCAATGCTACAATCCCGGGACACGGAAATTCACCCCTCCACTTG. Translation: CNATIPGHGNSPLHL.

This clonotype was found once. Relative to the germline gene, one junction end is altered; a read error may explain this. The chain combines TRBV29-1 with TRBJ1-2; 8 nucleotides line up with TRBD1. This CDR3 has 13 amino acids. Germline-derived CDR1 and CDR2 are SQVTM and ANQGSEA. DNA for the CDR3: TGCAGCGTAAGACAGGGGTCTAGCTATGACTACACCTTC. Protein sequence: CSVRQGSSYDYTF.

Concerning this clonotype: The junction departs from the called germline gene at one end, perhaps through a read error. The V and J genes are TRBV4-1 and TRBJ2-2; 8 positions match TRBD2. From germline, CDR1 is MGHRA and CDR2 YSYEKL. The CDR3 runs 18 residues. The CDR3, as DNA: TGCGCCAGCAGCCAAGATTGGGGTAGCGGGGCCGACACCGAGGAGCTGTTTTTT. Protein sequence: CASSQDWGSGADTEELFF.

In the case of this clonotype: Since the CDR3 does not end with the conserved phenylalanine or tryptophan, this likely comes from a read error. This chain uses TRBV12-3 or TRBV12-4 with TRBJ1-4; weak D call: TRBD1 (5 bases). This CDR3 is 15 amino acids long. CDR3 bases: TGTGCTAGCAGGGATGATTCAGTTGCTAATGAGAAACTGTTTATT. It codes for CASRDDSVANEKLFI.

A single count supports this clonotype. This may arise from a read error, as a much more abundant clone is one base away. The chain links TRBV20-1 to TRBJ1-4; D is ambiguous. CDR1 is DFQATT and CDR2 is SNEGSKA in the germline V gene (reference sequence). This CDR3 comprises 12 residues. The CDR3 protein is CNAFTELGELFF. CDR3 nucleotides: TGCAATGCTTTTACGGAACTTGGGGAACTGTTTTTT.

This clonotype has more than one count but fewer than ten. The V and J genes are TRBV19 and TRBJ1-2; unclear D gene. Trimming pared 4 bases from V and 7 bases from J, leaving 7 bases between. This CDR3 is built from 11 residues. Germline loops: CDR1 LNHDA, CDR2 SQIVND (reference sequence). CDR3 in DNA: TGTGCCAGTAGTACCGGATTTGGCTACACCTTC. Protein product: CASSTGFGYTF. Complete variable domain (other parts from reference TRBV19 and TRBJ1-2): DGGITQSPKYLFRKEGQNVTLSCEQNLNHDAMYWYRQDPGQGLRLIYYSQIVNDFQKGDIAEGYSVSREKKESFPLTVTSAQKNPTAFYLCASSTGFGYTFGSGTRLTVV.

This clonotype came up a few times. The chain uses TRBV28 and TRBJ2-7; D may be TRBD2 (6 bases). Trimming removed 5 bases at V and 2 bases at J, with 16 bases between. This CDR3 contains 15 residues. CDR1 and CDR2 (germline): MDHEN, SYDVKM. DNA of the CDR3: TGTGCCAGCAGTACGGGAGTCGAAGGAACCTACGAGCAGTACTTC. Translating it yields CASSTGVEGTYEQYF.

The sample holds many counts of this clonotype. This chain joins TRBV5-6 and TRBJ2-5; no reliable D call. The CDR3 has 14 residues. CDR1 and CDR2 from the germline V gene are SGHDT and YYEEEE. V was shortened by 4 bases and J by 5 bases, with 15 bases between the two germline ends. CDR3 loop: CASSGPASEETQYF. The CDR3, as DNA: TGTGCCAGCAGCGGCCCGGCGAGTGAGGAGACCCAGTACTTC.

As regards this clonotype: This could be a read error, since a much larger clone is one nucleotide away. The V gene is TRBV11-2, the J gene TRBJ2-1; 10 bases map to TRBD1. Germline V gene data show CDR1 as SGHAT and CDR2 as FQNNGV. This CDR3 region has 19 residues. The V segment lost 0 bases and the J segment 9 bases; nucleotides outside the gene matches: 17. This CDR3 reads CASSLEGFATGGYIAEQFF. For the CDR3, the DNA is TGTGCCAGCAGCTTAGAGGGGTTTGCGACAGGGGGCTATATAGCTGAGCAGTTCTTC. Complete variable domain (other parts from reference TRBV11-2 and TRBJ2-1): EAGVAQSPRYKIIEKRQSVAFWCNPISGHATLYWYQQILGQGPKLLIQFQNNGVVDDSQLPKDRFSAERLKGVDSTLKIQPAKLEDSAVYLCASSLEGFATGGYIAEQFFGPGTRLTVL.

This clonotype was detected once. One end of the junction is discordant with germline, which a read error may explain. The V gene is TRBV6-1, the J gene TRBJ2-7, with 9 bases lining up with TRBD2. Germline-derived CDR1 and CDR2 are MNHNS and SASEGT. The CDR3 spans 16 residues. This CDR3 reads CANSETNDAGLAGDSF. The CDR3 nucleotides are TGTGCCAACAGTGAAACGAACGACGCGGGGTTAGCGGGAGACTCTTTC.

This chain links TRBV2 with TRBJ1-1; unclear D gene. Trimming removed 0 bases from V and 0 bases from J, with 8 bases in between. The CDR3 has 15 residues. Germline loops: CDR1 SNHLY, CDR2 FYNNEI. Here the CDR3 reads CASSEAQGMNTEAFF. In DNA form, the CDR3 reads TGTGCCAGCAGTGAAGCTCAAGGAATGAACACTGAAGCTTTCTTT.

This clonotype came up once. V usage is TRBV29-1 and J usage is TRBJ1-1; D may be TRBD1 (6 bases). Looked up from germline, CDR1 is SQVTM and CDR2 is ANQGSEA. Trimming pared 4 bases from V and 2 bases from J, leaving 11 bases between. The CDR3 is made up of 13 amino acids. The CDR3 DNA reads TGCAGCGTTGCGTCAGGGACAAACACTGAAGCTTTCTTT. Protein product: CSVASGTNTEAFF.

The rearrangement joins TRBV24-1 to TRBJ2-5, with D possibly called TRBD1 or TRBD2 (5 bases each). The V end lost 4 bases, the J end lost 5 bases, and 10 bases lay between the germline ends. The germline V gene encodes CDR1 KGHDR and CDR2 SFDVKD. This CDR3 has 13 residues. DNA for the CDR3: TGTGCCACCAGTGACCTGGGACGGGAGACCCAGTACTTC. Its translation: CATSDLGRETQYF.

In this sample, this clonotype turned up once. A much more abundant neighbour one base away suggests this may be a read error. The CDR3 DNA sequence: TGTGCCAGCAGCCCGGACAAGGGCACCGAGCAGTACTTC. Amino acid sequence: CASSPDKGTEQYF. This rearrangement joins TRBV6-1 to TRBJ2-7; D may be TRBD1 (5 bases). The V end was cut by 6 bases, the J end by 6 bases, with 15 bases between. The CDR3 extends over 13 amino acids. Germline CDR1 is MNHNS and CDR2 is SASEGT.

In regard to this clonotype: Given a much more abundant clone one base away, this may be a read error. This CDR3 is CASSLGSRPTDTQHF. CDR3 DNA: TGCGCCAGCAGCTTGGGTTCGCGGCCAACAGATACGCAGCATTTT. V is TRBV5-1 and J is TRBJ2-3; D not certain. The J call may be faulty, since TRBJ1-5 better matches the DNA end. The CDR3 has 15 residues. The V gene's germline CDR1 is SGHRS and CDR2 YFSETQ.

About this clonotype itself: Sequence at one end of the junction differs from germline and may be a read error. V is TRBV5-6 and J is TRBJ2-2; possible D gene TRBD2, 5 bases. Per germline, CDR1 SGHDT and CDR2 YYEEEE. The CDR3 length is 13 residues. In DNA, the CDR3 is TGTGCCAGCAGCTTGTGGGGAACCGGGGAGCTGTTGTTT. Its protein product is CASSLWGTGELLF.

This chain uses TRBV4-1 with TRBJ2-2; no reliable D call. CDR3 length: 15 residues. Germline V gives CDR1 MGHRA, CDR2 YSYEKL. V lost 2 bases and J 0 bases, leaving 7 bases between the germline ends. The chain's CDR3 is CASSQWETNTGELFF. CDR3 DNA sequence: TGCGCCAGCAGCCAATGGGAAACGAACACCGGGGAGCTGTTTTTT.

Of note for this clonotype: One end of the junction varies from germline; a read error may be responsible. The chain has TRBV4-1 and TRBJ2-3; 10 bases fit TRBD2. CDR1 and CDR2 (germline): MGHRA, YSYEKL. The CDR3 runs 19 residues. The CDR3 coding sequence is TGCACCAGCAACCAAGATTCGCTAGCGGGGGTCGGGCGTGCAGATACGCAGTATTTT. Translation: CTSNQDSLAGVGRADTQYF.

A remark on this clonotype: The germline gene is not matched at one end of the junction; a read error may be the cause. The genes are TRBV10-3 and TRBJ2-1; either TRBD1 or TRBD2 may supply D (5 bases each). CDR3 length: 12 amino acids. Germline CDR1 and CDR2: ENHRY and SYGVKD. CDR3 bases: TGTGCCATCAGTCCCGGGACGCTTGAGCATTTCTTC. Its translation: CAISPGTLEHFF.

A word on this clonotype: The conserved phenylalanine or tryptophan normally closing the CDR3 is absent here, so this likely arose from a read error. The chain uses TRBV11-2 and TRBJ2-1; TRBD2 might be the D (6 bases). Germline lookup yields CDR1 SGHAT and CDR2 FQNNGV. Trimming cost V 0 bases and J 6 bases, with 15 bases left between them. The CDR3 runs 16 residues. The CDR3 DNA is TGTGCCAGCAGCTTAGAGGCGGGAAGGAAGCGCAATGAGCAGTTCCTC. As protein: CASSLEAGRKRNEQFL.

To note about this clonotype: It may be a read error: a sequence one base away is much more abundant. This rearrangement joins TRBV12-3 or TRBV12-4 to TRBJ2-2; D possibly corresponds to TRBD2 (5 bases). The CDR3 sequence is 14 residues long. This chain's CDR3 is CASRVIQNTGELSF. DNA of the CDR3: TGTGCCAGCAGAGTCATTCAGAACACCGGGGAGCTGTCTTTT.